The 13 T cell receptor beta chains below were found in one sample sequenced in a study of beta chain features in type 1 diabetes. Every isolated RNA sample was fully reverse transcribed, so sequencing captured expressed TCRB transcripts. Using immunoSEQ multiplex PCR, the repertoire was profiled, and TCRdb retains in-frame clones only, with some absent. In the table there are 300,000 to 450,000 clones, around 12% of which are singletons. Sequencing used naive CD4+ T cells from blood. These receptors originate from a man aged 18 to 29 in good health.

There are a few counts of this clone. Written as DNA, the CDR3 is TGTGCCAGTAGTATGAGGGAAGTCGTCACAGATACGCAGTATTTT. This encodes CASSMREVVTDTQYF. The rearrangement joins TRBV19 to TRBJ2-3; TRBD2 is a possible D gene (5 bases). Trimming removed 3 bases at V and 2 bases at J, with 12 bases between. The CDR3 extends over 15 amino acids. CDR1 is LNHDA, CDR2 SQIVND, per germline (reference sequence).

The rearrangement uses TRBV5-4 and TRBJ2-5; 9 nucleotides match TRBD2. V lost 0 bases, J lost 5 bases, and 5 bases stayed unmatched. Germline-derived CDR1 and CDR2 are SGHNT and YYREEE (reference sequence). The CDR3 extends over 15 amino acids. DNA of the CDR3: TGTGCCAGCAGCTTGGCTTTCGCGGGAGGGGAGACCCAGTACTTC. Protein product: CASSLAFAGGETQYF.

The chain combines TRBV7-2 with TRBJ1-5; no firm D call. Germline V gene sequence: CDR1 SGHTA, CDR2 FQGNSA. V was shortened by 0 bases and J by 4 bases, with 4 bases between the two germline ends. The CDR3 is made up of 13 amino acids. The CDR3 here is CASSLAVNQPQHF. In DNA form, the CDR3 reads TGTGCCAGCAGCTTAGCCGTAAATCAGCCCCAGCATTTT.

The chain uses TRBV9 and TRBJ2-1, with 9 bases identical to TRBD2. CDR1 and CDR2 (germline): SGDLS, YYNGEE. The V and J ends lost 1 base and 9 bases, in that order; junction bases with no gene match: 8. This CDR3 has 15 amino acids. CDR3 DNA sequence: TGTGCCAGCAGCGTATCGGGACTAGCTGGAGTTGAGCAGTTCTTC. It translates to CASSVSGLAGVEQFF. Based on the CDR3 plus reference TRBV9 and TRBJ2-1, the full variable domain is DSGVTQTPKHLITATGQRVTLRCSPRSGDLSVYWYQQSLDQGLQFLIQYYNGEERAKGNILERFSAQQFPDLHSELNLSSLELGDSALYFCASSVSGLAGVEQFFGPGTRLTVL.

The chain is built from TRBV4-3 and TRBJ1-2; D might be TRBD1 (5 bases). From germline, CDR1 is LGHNA and CDR2 YSLEER. This CDR3 has 13 amino acids. The V end lost 5 bases, the J end lost 7 bases, and 14 bases lay between the germline ends. The CDR3 DNA follows: TGCGCCAGCAGCGCAGACAGTAGAGGTGGCTACACCTTC. Translation gives CASSADSRGGYTF.

The chain joins TRBV5-1 to TRBJ2-7; D call uncertain. The germline gives CDR1 SGHRS, CDR2 YFSETQ. Trimming cost V 0 bases and J 1 base, with 8 bases left between them. This CDR3 has 14 amino acids. The CDR3 protein is CASSLVATSYEQYF. In DNA, the CDR3 is TGCGCCAGCAGCTTGGTTGCCACTTCCTACGAGCAGTACTTC.

Ten or more counts support this clone. The chain recombines TRBV18 with TRBJ1-2; D is unresolved. V lost 3 bases, J lost 8 bases, and 10 bases lay in between. CDR1 and CDR2 (germline): KGHSH, LQKENI. This CDR3 contains 12 residues. CDR3 in DNA: TGTGCCAGCTCACCGGTCACACAAGGCTACACCTTC. This encodes CASSPVTQGYTF.

This clone was recorded only once. The chain uses TRBV6-6 and TRBJ2-2; TRBD1 aligns across 7 bases. V shed 6 bases and J 1 base; nucleotides not matched to a gene: 5. The germline V gene encodes CDR1 MNHNY and CDR2 SVGAGI (reference sequence). The CDR3 totals 15 residues. The CDR3 DNA is TGTGCCAGCAGCAAGGACAGGAGGAACACCGGGGAGCTGTTTTTT. Translating gives CASSKDRRNTGELFF.

The chain is built from TRBV29-1 and TRBJ1-2; D is unclear. Germline V CDR1 and CDR2: SQVTM, ANQGSEA. V was pared by 0 bases and J by 6 bases, with 8 bases between. CDR3 length equals 12 residues. CDR3: CSVEDRIDGYTF. CDR3 in DNA: TGCAGCGTTGAAGATCGTATAGATGGCTACACCTTC.

The chain links TRBV30 to TRBJ2-7; D may be TRBD2 (6 bases). The germline CDR1 and CDR2 sequences are GTSNPN and SVGIG (reference sequence). V gave up 1 base and J gave up 3 bases, with 13 bases separating them. The CDR3 extends over 14 amino acids. CDR3 coding DNA: TGTGCCTGGAGTGCGGGAGCAGGCAACTACGAGCAGTACTTC. It codes for CAWSAGAGNYEQYF.

This clone was detected only a few times. The CDR3 loop is CASRGSGVQETQYF. CDR3 sequence (DNA): TGCGCCAGCAGGGGTAGCGGGGTCCAAGAGACCCAGTACTTC. The chain combines TRBV5-1 with TRBJ2-5, with TRBD2 matching 8 bases. J lost 1 base, V lost 5 bases, and 4 bases had no gene match. Germline V gene lookup returns CDR1 SGHRS and CDR2 YFSETQ. This CDR3 contains 14 residues. Variable domain in full (rest from reference TRBV5-1 and TRBJ2-5): KAGVTQTPRYLIKTRGQQVTLSCSPISGHRSVSWYQQTPGQGLQFLFEYFSETQRNKGNFPGRFSGRQFSNSRSEMNVSTLELGDSALYLCASRGSGVQETQYFGPGTRLLVL.

The chain carries TRBV9 and TRBJ1-1; 7 bases are shared with TRBD1. The CDR3 is 15 residues long. In germline, CDR1 is SGDLS, CDR2 YYNGEE. Unmatched junction bases numbered 7, after V lost 0 bases and J lost 5 bases. CDR3 coding DNA: TGTGCCAGCAGCGTAGGAGACAGGGCGGGGACTGAAGCTTTCTTT. This sequence encodes CASSVGDRAGTEAFF.

The chain uses TRBV28 and TRBJ1-2, with D possibly TRBD1 on 5 matching bases. CDR1 and CDR2 (germline): MDHEN, SYDVKM. The CDR3 extends over 12 amino acids. CDR3 in amino acids: CAAKIRGFGYTF. DNA of the CDR3: TGTGCAGCTAAGATTAGGGGATTTGGCTACACCTTC.